This TCR beta chain was recorded in a study of T cell responses to AZD1222 COVID-19 vaccine. The CDR3 has 15 residues. The V gene end was trimmed by 2 bases and the J gene end by 3 bases; junction bases not matched to a gene: 2. The germline V gene has CDR1 MNHEY and CDR2 SVGEGT. Regarding the study as a whole: Clonal diversity may have been underestimated, and the donors were mostly white British, with more females than males. The span of vaccine-associated CD4 TCRs extended across spike, with dominance at 160-218 and 743-854.

Profiling relied on immunoSEQ multiplex PCR, and the TCRdb table lists in-frame clones only, not all of them. Of around 130,000 clones in the sample, over 90% were seen once. This clone was picked up one time. Its antigen is currently unknown. The TCR comes from an adult in good health. The sample in question was peripheral blood, obtained on day 0 of AZD1222 vaccination. The chain employs TRBV6-2 or TRBV6-3 and TRBJ2-7; TRBD2 agrees at 12 bases. The CDR3 DNA is TGTGCCAGCAGTTACACGACTAGCGGGAGCTACGAGCAGTACTTC. Translation gives CASSYTTSGSYEQYF.